These 14 T cell receptor beta chains were all obtained from the same sample, sequenced in a study of PD-1 blockade in classical Hodgkin lymphoma. No patient escaped relapse after autologous stem cell transplantation, and brentuximab vedotin exposure varied. The table came from immunoSEQ multiplex PCR; TCRdb's copy has only in-frame clones and leaves some out. This sample yields about 41,000 clones, of which 65% to 80% are seen a single time; approximately 20% belongs to the top ten. Sequences were derived from peripheral blood mononuclear cells (PBMCs), sampled at baseline. All receptors derive from a human donor with classical Hodgkin lymphoma.

The chain uses TRBV7-3 and TRBJ2-5, with 12 bases lining up with TRBD2. CDR3 length: 15 amino acids. The germline CDR1 and CDR2 sequences are SGHTA and FQGTGA. V lost 2 bases, J lost 2 bases, and 0 bases stayed unmatched. The CDR3 DNA reads TGTGCCAGCAGCTTACTAGCGGGGGGGCAAGAGACCCAGTACTTC. It encodes CASSLLAGGQETQYF.

The rearrangement uses TRBV7-3 and TRBJ1-2; D gene uncertain. Germline V CDR1 and CDR2: SGHTA, FQGTGA. This CDR3 is built from 15 residues. With 5 bases removed from V and 3 bases from J, the gap between germline ends came to 16 bases. The DNA of the CDR3 is TGTGCCAGCAGCCCCCACGGGTCCGGGGACTATGGCTACACCTTC. This sequence encodes CASSPHGSGDYGYTF.

This chain joins TRBV5-1 and TRBJ1-2, with 8 bases lining up with TRBD1. The CDR3 covers 16 residues. The germline CDR1 and CDR2 sequences are SGHRS and YFSETQ. The junction had 8 bases not matched to a gene; V was cut back by 3 bases and J by 1 base. CDR3 coding DNA: TGCGCCAGCAGCTCAGGACAGGGAAGCCTTAACTATGGCTACACCTTC. This encodes CASSSGQGSLNYGYTF. The full variable domain, with the rest looked up from reference TRBV5-1 and TRBJ1-2, is KAGVTQTPRYLIKTRGQQVTLSCSPISGHRSVSWYQQTPGQGLQFLFEYFSETQRNKGNFPGRFSGRQFSNSRSEMNVSTLELGDSALYLCASSSGQGSLNYGYTFGSGTRLTVV.

J is TRBJ2-1 and V is TRBV7-9; 16 nucleotides match TRBD2. V trimming: 5 bases; J trimming: 8 bases; junction bases outside the gene matches: 12. Germline-derived CDR1 and CDR2 are SEHNR and FQNEAQ (reference sequence). This CDR3 comprises 18 residues. CDR3 sequence reads: CASSPPTGLAGGPHEQFF. The CDR3 bases are TGTGCCAGCAGCCCTCCCACGGGACTAGCGGGAGGGCCGCATGAGCAGTTCTTC.

Details on this clone: A read error may produce the germline difference seen at one junction end. The V call is TRBV6-5, the J call TRBJ2-7; tentative D call: TRBD1 (5 bases). Germline V gene data show CDR1 as MNHEY and CDR2 as SVGAGI. The CDR3 loop spans 12 amino acids. CDR3 sequence: CASSYSRQGRDF. In DNA form, the CDR3 reads TGTGCCAGCAGTTACTCGAGGCAGGGAAGAGACTTC.

This clone has more than one count but fewer than ten. The V and J genes are TRBV4-3 and TRBJ1-1; D is possibly TRBD1 (5 bases). The CDR3 has 15 amino acids. From germline, CDR1 is LGHNA and CDR2 YSLEER. Trimming removed 1 base at V and 1 base at J, with 10 bases between. CDR3 amino acids: CASSQVGDPNTEAFF. The DNA of the CDR3 is TGCGCCAGCAGCCAAGTAGGGGACCCGAACACTGAAGCTTTCTTT.

This clone has just a few counts. The genes are TRBV2 and TRBJ1-1, with TRBD1 as a possible D gene (5 bases). This CDR3 has 14 residues. Germline-derived CDR1 and CDR2 are SNHLY and FYNNEI. V shed 3 bases and J shed 0 bases, with 8 bases lying between them. The CDR3 sequence is CASSDSRVNTEAFF. The CDR3 coding sequence is TGTGCCAGCAGTGATAGCAGGGTGAACACTGAAGCTTTCTTT.

The CDR3 DNA follows: TGTGCCAGTACCCCTCGGACAGGGGACAAAGAGACCCAGTACTTC. This encodes CASTPRTGDKETQYF. V and J are TRBV19 and TRBJ2-5, with TRBD1 identical over 9 bases. V was clipped by 7 bases and J by 3 bases; unmatched bases: 9. The CDR3 is 15 residues long. Germline values: CDR1 LNHDA, CDR2 SQIVND (reference sequence).

The V and J genes are TRBV28 and TRBJ1-1; D is uncertain. The CDR3 totals 13 residues. Trimming removed 4 bases at V and 4 bases at J, with 10 bases between. Germline loops: CDR1 MDHEN, CDR2 SYDVKM. The chain's CDR3 is CASSSLPVTEAFF. In nucleotides, the CDR3 is TGTGCCAGCAGTTCTCTCCCGGTCACTGAAGCTTTCTTT.

This chain uses TRBV27 with TRBJ2-5; TRBD2 matches 10 bases. Losses at the gene ends were 10 bases for V and 5 bases for J; bases not matched to a gene: 13. Germline V gene sequence: CDR1 MNHEY, CDR2 SMNVEV (reference sequence). CDR3 length equals 15 residues. CDR3 in DNA: TGTGCCATCGTTCTACTAGCGGGGCCTAGGGAGACCCAGTACTTC. This sequence encodes CAIVLLAGPRETQYF.

This clone has more than one count but fewer than ten. The chain couples TRBV2 to TRBJ1-2, with D possibly TRBD1 on 6 matching bases. This CDR3 spans 14 amino acids. Germline CDR1 and CDR2: SNHLY and FYNNEI. With 5 bases removed from V and 5 bases from J, the gap between germline ends came to 15 bases. CDR3 in amino acids: CASSLVGGRYGYTF. DNA of the CDR3: TGTGCCAGCAGTTTAGTGGGGGGCCGGTATGGCTACACCTTC.

This chain joins TRBV7-9 and TRBJ2-5; D remains unclear. The CDR3 contains 14 residues. V was clipped by 2 bases and J by 1 base, with 8 bases between them. Germline V lookup: CDR1 SEHNR, CDR2 FQNEAQ (reference sequence). In DNA, the CDR3 is TGTGCCAGCAGCTTAAGATCCAGCCAAGAGACCCAGTACTTC. Its translation is CASSLRSSQETQYF.

In its sample, this clone was seen once. The gene calls are TRBV30 and TRBJ1-2; the D is unclear. Germline values: CDR1 GTSNPN, CDR2 SVGIG (reference sequence). This CDR3 has 13 amino acids. The ends were cut back, 2 bases at V and 7 bases at J, with 14 bases in the middle. CDR3 sequence reads: CAWSPLDLLGYTF. The CDR3 DNA reads as TGTGCCTGGAGTCCCCTAGACCTCCTTGGCTACACCTTC.

Only a few counts were recorded for this clone. The chain couples TRBV27 to TRBJ1-1; D remains ambiguous. This CDR3 is built from 14 residues. CDR1 and CDR2 (germline): MNHEY, SMNVEV (reference sequence). The V and J ends lost 2 bases and 1 base respectively, with 8 bases between them. CDR3 sequence (DNA): TGTGCCAGCAGTTTAGGAGGATCGAACACTGAAGCTTTCTTT. Translated, it gives CASSLGGSNTEAFF.